The 5 T cell receptor beta chains given below trace back to one sample, sequenced in a study of shared clonotypes between healthy human individuals. Clones were read by immunoSEQ multiplex PCR, and TCRdb kept only the in-frame ones, dropping some. The table lists roughly 1,100,000 clones, roughly 70% of them singletons. The material sequenced was memory CD4+ T cells sorted from blood. Noted subset: CD45RA-negative fraction. The source is a young man in good health.

This clone was seen a few times. The V gene is TRBV5-1, the J gene TRBJ2-1; TRBD2 matches 12 bases. Germline-derived CDR1 and CDR2 are SGHRS and YFSETQ. With 1 base clipped from V and 1 base from J, the junction kept 9 bases outside the gene matches. The CDR3 length is 19 residues. DNA of the CDR3: TGCGCCAGCAGCTTGTGGCTAGCGGGAGGGAGGAAGTCCTACAATGAGCAGTTCTTC. Its protein product is CASSLWLAGGRKSYNEQFF. Based on the CDR3 plus reference TRBV5-1 and TRBJ2-1, the full variable domain is KAGVTQTPRYLIKTRGQQVTLSCSPISGHRSVSWYQQTPGQGLQFLFEYFSETQRNKGNFPGRFSGRQFSNSRSEMNVSTLELGDSALYLCASSLWLAGGRKSYNEQFFGPGTRLTVL.

The rearrangement uses TRBV6-6 and TRBJ1-1; D is possibly TRBD1 (6 bases). Germline V gene sequence: CDR1 MNHNY, CDR2 SVGAGI (reference sequence). With 1 base removed from V and 0 bases from J, the gap between germline ends came to 9 bases. The CDR3 totals 15 residues. CDR3 sequence reads: CASSYWGQVNTEAFF. DNA for the CDR3: TGTGCCAGCAGTTACTGGGGACAAGTGAACACTGAAGCTTTCTTT.

The gene calls are TRBV19 and TRBJ1-3; D unclear. CDR3 length: 12 residues. CDR1 is LNHDA, CDR2 SQIVND, per germline (reference sequence). Trimming took off 10 bases at V and 4 bases at J, with 11 bases between the two ends. The CDR3 region has the DNA TGTGCCATCAAGGGAGCCGGAAACACCATATATTTT. Translation gives CAIKGAGNTIYF.

The chain couples TRBV2 to TRBJ2-5; 8 bases line up with TRBD2. The CDR3 length is 16 residues. Per the germline V gene, CDR1 is SNHLY and CDR2 is FYNNEI. The trim removed 5 bases at V and 1 base at J, leaving 9 bases unmatched. The DNA for the CDR3 is TGTGCCAGCAGTAGCCGGGGTAGCGGGATCCAAGAGACCCAGTACTTC. Protein product: CASSSRGSGIQETQYF. Drawing the rest from reference TRBV2 and TRBJ2-5, the complete variable domain is EPEVTQTPSHQVTQMGQEVILRCVPISNHLYFYWYRQILGQKVEFLVSFYNNEISEKSEIFDDQFSVERPDGSNFTLKIRSTKLEDSAMYFCASSSRGSGIQETQYFGPGTRLLVL.

In this sample, this clone turned up once. This sequence joins TRBV27 and TRBJ2-2, with D unclear. V lost 5 bases, J lost 1 base, and 8 bases lay in between. The CDR3 consists of 14 residues. Looked up from germline, CDR1 is MNHEY and CDR2 is SMNVEV (reference sequence). DNA for the CDR3: TGTGCCAGCAGTCCCCTGCGGAACACCGGGGAGCTGTTTTTT. It specifies CASSPLRNTGELFF.